This T cell receptor beta chain derives from a study of technical replicates of blood from several donors. The CDR3 totals 12 residues. Trimming left V 3 bases short and J 7 bases short, with 12 bases between. Germline V gene data show CDR1 as GTSNPN and CDR2 as SVGIG (reference sequence). Method: immunoSEQ multiplex PCR; TCRdb's copy keeps in-frame clones and lacks some. This sample has around 76,000 clones, with approximately 97% found just once. The sequence was obtained from a human donor in good health. The sample comprised T cells isolated from PBMCs. The genes are TRBV30 and TRBJ1-1, with unresolved D. CDR3 in amino acids: CAWSVNSGEAFF. Here the CDR3 DNA reads TGTGCCTGGAGCGTTAATAGTGGTGAAGCTTTCTTT.